The 22 T cell receptor beta chains listed next were all sequenced from one sample in a study of CD8 T cells in Susac syndrome. Reverse transcription of roughly 0.45 to 1 ug RNA was carried out with random hexamers. From the immunoSEQ multiplex PCR reads, TCRdb called clonotypes with MiXCR, one entry per CDR3 protein. The sample lists 150,000 or so distinct CDR3 sequences; 95% to 96% were seen once. Source material: CD4+ T cells from PBMCs. The receptors here all came from a human donor with Susac syndrome.

This sequence joins TRBV6-5 and TRBJ1-2; D is ambiguous. The CDR3 has 13 residues. The V end lost 6 bases, the J end lost 5 bases, and 13 bases lay between the germline ends. Germline assignment: CDR1 MNHEY and CDR2 SVGAGI. In DNA, the CDR3 is TGTGCCAGCAGCGGTGACAAGACTTATGGCTACACCTTC. Its translation is CASSGDKTYGYTF.

Note on this clonotype: The junction does not match germline at one end; this may be a read error. The J gene is TRBJ2-5, the V gene TRBV2; 9 bases line up with TRBD1. CDR3 length: 11 residues. Germline CDR1 reads SNHLY; CDR2 reads FYNNEI. The CDR3 region has the DNA TGTGCCAGCAGCGGGGGACAGGGAACGAACTTC. Protein product: CASSGGQGTNF.

The CDR3 loop is CASSQAAGQYEKLFF. The DNA for the CDR3 is TGCGCCAGCAGCCAAGCCGCGGGACAGTATGAAAAACTGTTTTTT. The rearrangement joins TRBV4-3 to TRBJ1-4, with 7 bases that match TRBD1. V was clipped by 1 base and J by 6 bases; unmatched bases: 5. The germline V gene encodes CDR1 LGHNA and CDR2 YSLEER. The CDR3 consists of 15 residues.

This chain connects TRBV7-2 to TRBJ2-7, with TRBD1 as a possible D gene (5 bases). CDR1 SGHTA and CDR2 FQGNSA come from the germline V gene. The CDR3 has 13 residues. The ends were cut back, 6 bases at V and 2 bases at J, with 11 bases in the middle. This chain's CDR3 is CASRRTGTYEQYF. The CDR3 DNA sequence: TGTGCCAGCAGGCGAACAGGTACCTACGAGCAGTACTTC. The full variable domain, in which reference TRBV7-2 and TRBJ2-7 provide the parts outside the CDR3, is GAGVSQSPSNKVTEKGKDVELRCDPISGHTALYWYRQSLGQGLEFLIYFQGNSAPDKSGLPSDRFSAERTGGSVSTLTIQRTQQEDSAVYLCASRRTGTYEQYFGPGTRLTVT.

The chain joins TRBV29-1 to TRBJ1-4; D remains ambiguous. Germline values: CDR1 SQVTM, CDR2 ANQGSEA. CDR3 length equals 14 residues. V lost 6 bases and J lost 5, with 16 bases in between. The CDR3 DNA reads TGCAGCGTGTCCGACGGAGGACTAAATGAAAAACTGTTTTTT. Its translation is CSVSDGGLNEKLFF.

The chain employs TRBV29-1 and TRBJ1-1; the D gene is possibly TRBD1 (5 bases). CDR1 and CDR2 from the germline V gene are SQVTM and ANQGSEA. The CDR3 runs to 13 residues. V gave up 4 bases and J gave up 0 bases, with 9 bases separating them. DNA of the CDR3: TGCAGCGTTGGCCCGGGACTGAACACTGAAGCTTTCTTT. Amino acids: CSVGPGLNTEAFF.

The rearrangement uses TRBV30 and TRBJ1-2; TRBD1 might be the D (5 bases). Trimming left V 0 bases short and J 3 bases short, with 20 bases between. CDR1 GTSNPN and CDR2 SVGIG come from the germline V gene (reference sequence). This CDR3 has 17 amino acids. CDR3 coding DNA: TGTGCCTGGAGTGTAAATTTTCGGCAGGGCGCCCACTATGGCTACACCTTC. Translation: CAWSVNFRQGAHYGYTF.

The chain uses TRBV28 and TRBJ2-3; D is unresolved. CDR1 is MDHEN and CDR2 is SYDVKM in the germline V gene. V lost 1 base and J 4 bases, leaving 6 bases between the germline ends. The CDR3 length is 13 residues. CDR3 bases: TGTGCCAGCAGTTTATTAGGCGCAGATACGCAGTATTTT. This codes for CASSLLGADTQYF.

V usage is TRBV2 and J usage is TRBJ2-5, with 10 bases that match TRBD1. The V gene's germline CDR1 is SNHLY and CDR2 FYNNEI. This CDR3 has 14 residues. Trimming took 4 bases from V and 4 from J; bases not matched to a gene: 3. The CDR3 spells CASSVGTGVETQYF. The CDR3 DNA sequence: TGTGCCAGCAGTGTTGGGACAGGGGTAGAGACCCAGTACTTC.

The chain is built from TRBV30 and TRBJ1-1; D is unresolved. This CDR3 region has 13 residues. From germline, CDR1 is GTSNPN and CDR2 SVGIG (reference sequence). V lost 8 bases and J 1 base, leaving 14 bases between the germline ends. In DNA, the CDR3 is TGTGCCCACGATGGTCTCGAGAACACTGAAGCTTTCTTT. This encodes CAHDGLENTEAFF.

This clonotype has a single count. The rearrangement joins TRBV12-3 or TRBV12-4 to TRBJ2-3, with 9 bases identical to TRBD1. Trimming at V came to 6 bases and at J to 4 bases, leaving 5 bases not matched to a gene. This CDR3 contains 14 residues. The CDR3 loop is CASRRQGGADTQYF. The CDR3, as DNA: TGTGCCAGCAGAAGACAGGGGGGGGCAGATACGCAGTATTTT.

In nucleotides, the CDR3 is TGTGCCAGCAGCCGACAACGAACCGAAGAGACCCAGTACTTC. It specifies CASSRQRTEETQYF. The chain uses TRBV6-2 or TRBV6-3 and TRBJ2-5, with D uncertain. This CDR3 contains 14 residues. V gave up 6 bases and J gave up 3 bases, with 14 bases separating them. Germline V gene sequence: CDR1 MNHEY, CDR2 SVGEGT.

This clonotype was seen only once. An end of the junction does not agree with germline; a read error may underlie this. The V gene is TRBV7-7, the J gene TRBJ2-2, with D possibly being TRBD1 (6 bases). Germline lookup yields CDR1 SSHAT and CDR2 FNYEAQ (reference sequence). The CDR3 is 15 residues long. The CDR3 sequence: CASSSGESNTGELFF. Written as DNA, the CDR3 is TGTGCTAGCAGCTCAGGGGAGTCGAACACCGGGGAGCTGTTTTTT. Full variable domain (rest looked up from reference TRBV7-7 and TRBJ2-2): GAGVSQSPRYKVTKRGQDVTLRCDPISSHATLYWYQQALGQGPEFLTYFNYEAQPDKSGLPSDRFSAERPEGSISTLTIQRTEQRDSAMYRCASSSGESNTGELFFGEGSRLTVL.

This chain's CDR3 is CSAQKEGYEQFF. For the CDR3, the DNA is TGCAGTGCTCAAAAAGAAGGATATGAGCAGTTCTTC. This chain links TRBV20-1 with TRBJ2-1, with D unresolved. The CDR3 consists of 12 residues. Trimming pared 5 bases from V and 8 bases from J, leaving 13 bases between. Germline assignment: CDR1 DFQATT and CDR2 SNEGSKA (reference sequence).

The V gene is TRBV2, the J gene TRBJ2-5, with a possible D match to TRBD1 (6 bases). CDR3 length: 14 residues. The germline V gene encodes CDR1 SNHLY and CDR2 FYNNEI. Trimming removed 4 bases from V and 0 bases from J, with 9 bases in between. CDR3 sequence (DNA): TGTGCCAGCAGTGTCGGACAGTACCAAGAGACCCAGTACTTC. The encoded protein is CASSVGQYQETQYF.

DNA for the CDR3: TGTGCCTGGAGTGGGGACAGGGGTGAAAAACTGTTTTTT. It yields the protein CAWSGDRGEKLFF. The chain uses TRBV30 and TRBJ1-4, with 10 bases that match TRBD1. Germline-derived CDR1 and CDR2 are GTSNPN and SVGIG (reference sequence). The CDR3 totals 13 residues. J gave up 7 bases and V 1 base, and 0 bases lay outside the gene matches.

The chain carries TRBV3-1 and TRBJ2-1; perhaps TRBD2 as D (5 bases). Germline CDR1 and CDR2: LGHDT and YNNKEL (reference sequence). The CDR3 spans 15 residues. V lost 2 bases and J lost 6, with 14 bases in between. This CDR3 reads CASSQSVGAPNEQFF. The CDR3 region has the DNA TGTGCCAGCAGCCAATCCGTGGGAGCCCCCAATGAGCAGTTCTTC.

The chain carries TRBV12-3 or TRBV12-4 and TRBJ2-5; tentative D call: TRBD1 (6 bases). Trimming stripped 6 bases from V and 1 base from J, with 12 bases between. This CDR3 region has 14 residues. In DNA form, the CDR3 reads TGTGCCAGCAGCCCCGGGACACGCCAAGAGACCCAGTACTTC. Its protein is CASSPGTRQETQYF.

This clonotype was counted once. The chain is built from TRBV28 and TRBJ2-5; D is undetermined. This CDR3 is built from 13 residues. Trimming removed 4 bases from V and 0 bases from J, with 6 bases in between. From germline, CDR1 is MDHEN and CDR2 SYDVKM. The CDR3 loop is CASSWTNQETQYF. For the CDR3, the DNA is TGTGCCAGCAGTTGGACGAACCAAGAGACCCAGTACTTC.

This clonotype was seen a single time. The CDR3 sequence: CASSWGAGGRNTEAFF. As DNA, the CDR3 is TGTGCCAGCTCGTGGGGGGCAGGGGGCAGGAACACTGAAGCTTTCTTT. The chain joins TRBV27 to TRBJ1-1; 8 bases map to TRBD1. Trimming at V came to 8 bases and at J to 1 base, leaving 12 bases not matched to a gene. This CDR3 is 16 amino acids long. CDR1 is MNHEY and CDR2 is SMNVEV in the germline V gene (reference sequence).

This chain joins TRBV25-1 and TRBJ2-7, with 16 positions matching TRBD2. J was trimmed by 4 bases and V by 6 bases; bases with no gene match: 3. The CDR3 contains 15 residues. CDR1 and CDR2 from the germline V gene are MGHDK and SYGVNS. Here the CDR3 DNA reads TGTGCCAGCAGAGGGACTAGCGGGAGGGCTTACGAGCAGTACTTC. Amino acids: CASRGTSGRAYEQYF.

The chain carries TRBV29-1 and TRBJ2-5, with 8 bases that match TRBD1. The CDR3 is made up of 11 amino acids. Germline V lookup: CDR1 SQVTM, CDR2 ANQGSEA. The J segment lost 5 bases and the V segment lost 6 bases, leaving 2 bases of the junction unmatched. CDR3 nucleotides: TGCAGCGTCGGGGACAGGGAGACCCAGTACTTC. Its protein is CSVGDRETQYF.